A single T cell receptor (beta chain) is shown here with its context. This clone's antigen is unknown. No clone much larger than this one lies a single base away; base qualities are absent. Libraries were constructed by the immunoSEQ multiplex PCR assay. For the multiplex PCR, a mixture combining 60 forward primers for TCR Vbeta segments and 13 reverse primers for TCR Jbeta segments was used. A multiplex PCR assay on genomic DNA amplified the CDR3 region of rearranged TCR beta genes. Amplified TCR beta libraries were sequenced as 87-base-pair reads on the Illumina HiSeq System. Per the source publication's procedure: A later analysis tallied around 82 million unique TCR beta chains across the approximately 670 repertoires, and about 12 million of those chains were shared by two or more donors. Raw reads were error-corrected and collapsed into unique sequences with a nearest-neighbor algorithm that merged closely related sequences to remove PCR and sequencing errors. V, D and J gene segments were assigned by aligning CDR3 sequences to IMGT reference sequences. For a sequence to be retained, a match of at least six nucleotides was required to both a V gene segment and a J gene segment. Rearrangements were called productive when the CDR3 lacked stop codons and stayed in frame with V and J; all others were non-productive. CDR3 was defined according to IMGT convention as the region running from the second conserved V-encoded cysteine to the conserved J-encoded phenylalanine. The earlier analysis of 500 to 650 of the donors excluded any sequence lacking an unambiguous match to a single V gene segment. In an earlier analysis of some 590 of the donors, a V segment was called functional when productive rearrangements were above 56.7%, and segregating when the standard deviation between donors exceeded 5%. A statistical classification framework was built for diagnosing cytomegalovirus status from the catalog of TCR beta chain sequences. In a later analysis, V and J genes were assigned by comparing TCR nucleotide sequences against IMGT/GENE-DB human TR gene sequences. In a later analysis, CDR3 sequences and most-parsimonious VDJ recombination scenarios were assigned using the TCRdist pipeline. In a later analysis, each TCR beta chain was defined by its CDR3 amino acid sequence together with its V-gene family, and reads without a unique V-gene family were excluded. A later analysis removed 500 to 650 highly shared, low-generation-probability nucleotide sequences to deal with suspected cross-contamination and a sequencing artifact. In a later analysis, a clonal expansion index for each public chain was calculated from normalized within-repertoire ranks of inferred template counts. Generation probabilities in a later analysis came from a VDJ recombination model fitted to out-of-frame rearrangements, and those results were checked against IGoR. In a later analysis, TCR-TCR, TCR-HLA and TCR-CMV co-occurrence was scored with hypergeometric tests, and a repertoire-size bias correction was applied to TCR pairs. In a later analysis, false discovery rates were estimated by permuting HLA or CMV assignments 20 times. In a later analysis, co-occurring TCRs were grouped with DBSCAN, and TCRdist sequence similarity was added when clustering was performed within HLA-allele-positive subsets. Co-occurrence clustering excluded repertoires with fewer than 30,000 or more than 120,000 public chains, plus five with anomalous nucleotide sharing. This immuneACCESS table, as held by TCRdb, lists in-frame sequences with V and J called but not all clones. Of the missing ones, under half trace to an unresolved V gene in checked studies; the others have no known cause. That table furnishes V, J and clone size, whereas the DNA furnished D and trimming. The sample table holds under 100,000 clones, of which around 62% were seen once. The ten largest clones add up to over 5% of the sample.

This sample stems from a study of cytomegalovirus exposure and HLA in healthy donors (dated by TCRdb to the late 2010s). Some background on the complete study: An earlier analysis of several hundred of the donors reported 250 to 300 Gb of sequence data and about 120 million unique TCR beta sequences obtained from about 179 million T cells. About 280 gigabases of sequencing data and approximately 92 million unique TCR sequences made up an early release that covered approximately 700 HLA-typed donors. Among the roughly 370 genotyped donors, 75% to 90% belonged to the genetic ancestry cluster associated with self-reported Caucasian donors. The aim of the study was to test whether cataloging public T cell receptors could identify signatures of past pathogen exposure. Using immunosequencing, the study profiled T cell repertoires from 500 to 800 subjects and related those repertoires to cytomegalovirus serostatus. Besides the first cohort of around 670 subjects, a separate validation cohort made up of roughly 120 different subjects was used. To predict cytomegalovirus infection status, the study combined high-throughput TCR immunosequencing, statistical association of individual TCRs with disease status, and machine learning. A later analysis re-examined previously published TCR beta repertoires from hundreds of donors and added high-resolution HLA genotyping to investigate patterns of TCR occurrence. Rather than using new phenotypic data, the later analysis identified candidate immune exposures from TCR beta sequences and from how often those sequences occurred across donors. To decide whether each TCR beta V gene segment behaved as functional or pseudogenic, an earlier analysis of some 600 of the donors relied on high-throughput TCR beta sequencing. Donor age, sex, ethnicity and CMV serostatus were compiled together with the repertoire data. A later genetic analysis used genome-wide SNP genotypes for about 60% of the roughly 670 donors, treating that subset as a discovery cohort. Every discovery cohort repertoire had been produced on one sequencing platform. HLA typing included class I and class II loci at four-digit resolution. The number of typed donors differed by locus: about 629-640 for A, B, C, DRB1 and DQB1; 500 to 550 for DQA1; roughly 600 for DPA1; and some 470 for DPB1. About five DR-DQ haplotypes were handled as single units for association and clustering, since linkage in the cohort was strong. On average, 235,054 unique TCR beta nucleotide sequences were sequenced per donor among a few hundred genotyped donors of the cohort, with roughly 18% of those sequences being non-productive. The paper as a whole reports these results and caveats: It was suggested by the authors that the approach could potentially be generalized to other disease states and immunological phenotypes. A later genetic analysis associated a missense DCLRE1C variant with V-gene and J-gene trimming of TCR beta chains, and an independent cohort replicated the association. In this cohort, only TCR beta chains were sequenced, and detectable features were limited by the absence of alpha or paired-chain data. When HLA alleles, especially DR and DQ, strongly co-occurred, TCR associations were difficult to assign to individual alleles. A group of highly shared sequence variants was considered likely to be a technical artifact of the sequencing pipeline. Immune exposure information for the cohort was limited to CMV serostatus. Correlated functional status among segregating V segments might reflect linkage disequilibrium, but an unknown experimental factor could not be ruled out. Presence/absence analyses assumed roughly uniform sequencing depth across donors, an assumption that may not hold. A later genetic analysis reported fewer N-insertions in productive TCRs among donors in an Asian-associated ancestry cluster than the roughly 620-donor mean. In a later analysis, most CMV-associated TCR beta chains were found to appear HLA-restricted, with HLA associations seemingly driven largely by CMV exposure. According to a later analysis, parvovirus B19, influenza, CMV and Epstein-Barr virus appeared linked to several top co-occurrence clusters. The study gave a list of 150 to 200 TCR beta chains associated with cytomegalovirus. A further reported finding was that TCR beta sequences accurately predicted the HLA-A and HLA-B alleles for most subjects in the first cohort. Over 15 rarely observed V segments, including chromosome 9 orphons, were excluded from the earlier analysis of 550 to 700 of the donors because counts were too low. A few of the identified cytomegalovirus-associated TCR beta chains were confirmed in vitro to be specific for cytomegalovirus antigens. The classifier was reported to diagnose cytomegalovirus status with high specificity and sensitivity in both the original cohort and the validation cohort. In an earlier analysis of fewer than 750 of the donors, most TCR beta V segments were observed in productive rearrangements about 90% or about 30% of the time, broadly matching IMGT annotations. In a later analysis, HLA-associated TCR beta chains showed more clonal expansion and lower generation probabilities than non-associated chains that were equally common. In a later analysis, the rate of TCR association differed among HLA loci, with DRB1 alleles having the most associated TCRs and HLA-C alleles having the fewest. HLA typing was unavailable for some donors at each locus, so association tests used only the typed subset. A later analysis associated 17,000 or so TCR beta sequences with specific HLA alleles at a false discovery rate of 0.05. The 87-base-pair reads could not distinguish some IMGT-functional V segments, including TRBV6-2 and TRBV6-3, so those segments were excluded. Most TCR sequences were seen in very few donors, while some public TCRs were found in many individuals.

Counted from cysteine to phenylalanine, this CDR3 has 15 amino acids. Only the CDR3 part of the read is kept: 45 bases, read in frame from the first base. V is clipped by 2 bases and J by 0 bases, and the sequence between their germline boundaries is 10 bases long. The CDR1 and CDR2 encoded by the germline V gene are SGHRS and YFSETQ. The cohort comprised 670 or so healthy bone marrow donors. All cohort members were sampled while nominally healthy, although unrecorded immune exposures were likely present. The donor tested CMV seropositive, placing the donor among the 250 to 300 seropositive members of the cohort. A peripheral blood sample was collected from each donor, and TCR beta sequencing was performed on peripheral blood mononuclear cells. Genomic DNA was extracted from the blood cell samples with the Qiagen DNeasy Blood Extraction Kit.

The sequence was obtained from a woman under 40 in good health and CMV-seropositive. Input material: PBMCs. The V gene is TRBV5-1 and the J gene is TRBJ2-3; the D gene is possibly TRBD1, with 5 bases matching. Read as DNA, the sequence is TGCGCCAGCAGCTTCCAGGGAATGAGCACAGATACGCAGTATTTT. Protein translation: CASSFQGMSTDTQYF.